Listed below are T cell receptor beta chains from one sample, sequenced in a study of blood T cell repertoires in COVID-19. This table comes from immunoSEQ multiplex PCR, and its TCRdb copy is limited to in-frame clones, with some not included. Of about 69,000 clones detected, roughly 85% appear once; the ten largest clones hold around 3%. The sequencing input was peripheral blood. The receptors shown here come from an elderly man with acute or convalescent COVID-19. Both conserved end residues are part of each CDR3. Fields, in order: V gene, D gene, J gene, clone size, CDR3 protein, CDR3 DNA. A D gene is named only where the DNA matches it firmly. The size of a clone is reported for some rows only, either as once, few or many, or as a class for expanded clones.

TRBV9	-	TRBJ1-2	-	CASSVGTAGGYTF	TGTGCCAGCAGCGTTGGGACTGCTGGTGGCTACACCTTC
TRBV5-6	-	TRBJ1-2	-	CASSFFTRRVVYGYTF	TGTGCCAGCAGCTTCTTCACCCGGCGGGTAGTCTATGGCTACACCTTC
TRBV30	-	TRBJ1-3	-	CAWSVAGVGNTIYF	TGTGCCTGGAGTGTGGCAGGGGTGGGAAACACCATATATTTT
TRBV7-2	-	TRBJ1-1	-	CASSLESGRWTEAFF	TGTGCCAGCAGCTTAGAGTCCGGGAGATGGACTGAAGCTTTCTTT
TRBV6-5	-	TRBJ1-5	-	CASRRGGESQPQHF	TGTGCCAGCAGGCGGGGAGGGGAGTCTCAGCCCCAGCATTTT
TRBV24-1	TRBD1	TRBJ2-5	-	CATSDTTGIETQYF	TGTGCCACCAGTGACACGACAGGGATCGAGACCCAGTACTTC
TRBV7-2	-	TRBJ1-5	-	CASSPYRGAQHF	TGTGCCAGCAGCCCGTACCGGGGGGCCCAGCATTTT
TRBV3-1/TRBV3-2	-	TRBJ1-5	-	CASSQDSGIGQPQHF	TGTGCCAGCAGCCAAGATAGCGGGATAGGTCAGCCCCAGCATTTT
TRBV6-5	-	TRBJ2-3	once	CASSLQGSSTDTQYF	TGTGCCAGCAGTTTACAGGGATCTAGCACAGATACGCAGTATTTT
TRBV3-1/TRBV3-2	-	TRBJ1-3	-	CASSQAGAGSGNTIYF	TGTGCCAGCAGCCAGGCTGGGGCAGGGTCTGGAAACACCATATATTTT
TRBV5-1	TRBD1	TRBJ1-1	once	CASSSGQGVTEAFF	TGCGCCAGCAGCTCCGGACAGGGTGTCACTGAAGCTTTCTTT
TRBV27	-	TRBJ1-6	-	CASSFRGNSPLHF	TGTGCCAGCAGTTTTAGGGGAAATTCACCCCTCCACTTT
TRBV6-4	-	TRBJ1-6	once	CASSVLAGNNSPLHF	TGTGCCAGCAGTGTCCTCGCAGGCAATAATTCACCCCTCCACTTT
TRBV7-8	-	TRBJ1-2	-	CASSLGVRDYGYTF	TGTGCCAGCAGCTTAGGGGTCAGGGACTATGGCTACACCTTC
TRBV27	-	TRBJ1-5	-	CASSKIDSSNQPQHF	TGTGCCAGCAGTAAAATTGACAGTAGCAATCAGCCCCAGCATTTT
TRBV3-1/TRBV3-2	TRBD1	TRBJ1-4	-	CASSPRQGTNEKLFF	TGTGCCAGCAGCCCGCGACAGGGCACTAATGAAAAACTGTTTTTT
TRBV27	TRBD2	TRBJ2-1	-	CASSPRTSGRNNEQFF	TGTGCCAGCAGTCCCAGGACTAGCGGGAGAAACAATGAGCAGTTCTTC
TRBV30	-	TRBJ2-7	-	CAWSVLPGEQYF	TGTGCCTGGAGTGTACTGCCCGGGGAGCAGTACTTC
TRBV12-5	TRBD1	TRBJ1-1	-	CASGRDSYTEAFF	TGTGCTAGTGGTAGGGACAGCTACACTGAAGCTTTCTTT
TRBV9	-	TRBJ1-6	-	CASSVAGRGSSPLHF	TGTGCCAGCAGCGTAGCAGGCCGGGGAAGTTCACCCCTCCACTTT
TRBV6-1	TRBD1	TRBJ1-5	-	CASSVGGQGLGQPQHF	TGTGCCAGCAGTGTTGGGGGACAGGGACTAGGACAGCCCCAGCATTTT
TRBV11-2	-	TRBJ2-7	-	CASSLVSSYEQYF	TGTGCCAGCAGCTTAGTCAGCTCCTACGAGCAGTACTTC
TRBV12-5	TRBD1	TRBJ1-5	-	CASGSQTGGNPAQPQHF	TGTGCTAGTGGCTCGCAGACAGGGGGCAATCCAGCTCAGCCCCAGCATTTT
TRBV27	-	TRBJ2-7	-	CASSPTDRFSDEQYF	TGTGCCAGCAGCCCGACCGACAGGTTCTCGGACGAGCAGTACTTC
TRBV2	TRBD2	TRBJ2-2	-	CASSGRTSGRGNTGELFF	TGTGCCAGCAGTGGACGGACTAGCGGGAGGGGGAACACCGGGGAGCTGTTTTTT
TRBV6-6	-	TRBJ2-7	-	CASSYFRLYEQYF	TGTGCCAGCAGTTACTTCAGGCTTTACGAGCAGTACTTC
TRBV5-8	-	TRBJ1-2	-	CASSLGTARAYGYTF	TGTGCCAGCAGCTTGGGTACCGCGAGGGCCTATGGCTACACCTTC
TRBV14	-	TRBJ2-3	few	CASSITSTDTQYF	TGTGCCAGCTCGATAACTAGCACAGATACGCAGTATTTT
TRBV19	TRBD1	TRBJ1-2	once	CASRNRGHGYTF	TGTGCCAGTAGGAACAGGGGCCATGGCTACACCTTC
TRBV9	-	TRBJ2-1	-	CASSVATTSSYNEQFF	TGTGCCAGCAGCGTAGCTACGACTAGCTCCTACAATGAGCAGTTCTTC
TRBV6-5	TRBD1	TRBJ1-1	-	CASSYGGQFRNTEAFF	TGTGCCAGCAGTTACGGGGGACAGTTTAGGAACACTGAAGCTTTCTTT
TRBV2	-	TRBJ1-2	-	CASMLSPSGYTF	TGTGCCAGCATGTTGTCCCCCTCTGGCTACACCTTC
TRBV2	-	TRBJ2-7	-	CASSAGPYEQYF	TGTGCCAGCAGTGCAGGGCCCTACGAGCAGTACTTC
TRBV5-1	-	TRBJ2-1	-	CASSPEGASQFF	TGCGCCAGCAGCCCTGAAGGGGCCTCGCAGTTCTTC
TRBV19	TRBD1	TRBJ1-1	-	CASSIKNRGISNTEAFF	TGTGCCAGTAGTATTAAGAACAGGGGAATTTCGAACACTGAAGCTTTCTTT
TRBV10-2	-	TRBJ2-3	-	CASSERRGTDTQYF	TGCGCCAGCAGTGAGCGGAGGGGCACAGATACGCAGTATTTT
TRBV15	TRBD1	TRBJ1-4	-	CATSRGTGYATNEKLFF	TGTGCCACCAGCAGAGGGACAGGTTATGCAACTAATGAAAAACTGTTTTTT
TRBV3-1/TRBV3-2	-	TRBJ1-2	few	CASSQAGGNYGYTF	TGTGCCAGCAGCCAAGCTGGCGGGAACTATGGCTACACCTTC
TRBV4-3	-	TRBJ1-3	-	CASSQDRSQVRGFYSGNTIYF	TGCGCCAGCAGCCAAGATCGGAGTCAGGTCCGGGGATTCTACTCTGGAAACACCATATATTTT
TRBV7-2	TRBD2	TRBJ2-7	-	CASSLGAGDVYEQYF	TGTGCCAGCAGCTTAGGGGCGGGAGACGTCTACGAGCAGTACTTC
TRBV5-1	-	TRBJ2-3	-	CASSLAAGGTDTQYF	TGCGCCAGCAGCTTGGCGGCAGGGGGGACAGATACGCAGTATTTT
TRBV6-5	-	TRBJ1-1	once	CASSYPGTSEAFF	TGTGCCAGCAGTTACCCCGGGACATCTGAAGCTTTCTTT